These 17 T cell receptor beta chains originate from one sample sequenced in a study of blood T cell repertoires in COVID-19. This table comes from immunoSEQ multiplex PCR, and its TCRdb copy is limited to in-frame clones, with some not included. The sample records approximately 290,000 clones, 65% to 85% being singletons. The sequencing sample was made of peripheral blood. The receptors here all came from a person between 65 and 79 years old with COVID-19, enrolled during active disease.

The chain has TRBV11-2 and TRBJ2-2; 7 bases are shared with TRBD1. Per germline, CDR1 SGHAT and CDR2 FQNNGV. This CDR3 comprises 13 residues. V lost 3 bases to trimming and J lost 7 bases; unmatched junction nucleotides: 2. CDR3 sequence: CASSFQGVGELFF. Written as DNA, the CDR3 is TGTGCCAGCAGCTTTCAGGGGGTCGGGGAGCTGTTTTTT.

This sequence joins TRBV28 and TRBJ1-2; no clear D gene. CDR3 length: 14 amino acids. Trimming pared 7 bases from V and 5 bases from J, leaving 17 bases between. Germline CDR1 MDHEN, CDR2 SYDVKM. CDR3 region: CASTNRPGPYGYTF. CDR3 sequence (DNA): TGTGCCAGCACGAATAGGCCAGGTCCTTATGGCTACACCTTC.

This clone was seen once. The gene calls are TRBV19 and TRBJ1-5; perhaps TRBD1 as D (5 bases). Germline assignment: CDR1 LNHDA and CDR2 SQIVND (reference sequence). CDR3 length: 16 amino acids. Deletions cut 2 bases from V and 2 bases from J, with 13 bases between. The CDR3 protein is CASSIFGRVGNQPQHF. CDR3 bases: TGTGCCAGTAGTATATTCGGCAGGGTAGGCAATCAGCCCCAGCATTTT.

The chain has TRBV2 and TRBJ2-3; 7 bases are shared with TRBD2. The CDR3 extends over 13 amino acids. The germline V gene has CDR1 SNHLY and CDR2 FYNNEI. Trimming took 5 bases from V and 3 from J; bases not matched to a gene: 2. The CDR3 nucleotides are TGTGCCAGCAGTCGACTAGCAACAGATACGCAGTATTTT. It is translated as CASSRLATDTQYF. The variable domain in full, with the rest retrieved from reference TRBV2 and TRBJ2-3, is EPEVTQTPSHQVTQMGQEVILRCVPISNHLYFYWYRQILGQKVEFLVSFYNNEISEKSEIFDDQFSVERPDGSNFTLKIRSTKLEDSAMYFCASSRLATDTQYFGPGTRLTVL.

V is TRBV2 and J is TRBJ2-2; possibly TRBD1 for D (5 bases). There are 13 residues in the CDR3. The V and J ends lost 10 bases and 0 bases respectively, with 9 bases between them. Germline CDR1 reads SNHLY; CDR2 reads FYNNEI. The CDR3 spells CATTGSNTGELFF. CDR3 nucleotides: TGTGCCACCACAGGATCGAACACCGGGGAGCTGTTTTTT. Together with reference TRBV2 and TRBJ2-2, the CDR3 gives the full variable domain: EPEVTQTPSHQVTQMGQEVILRCVPISNHLYFYWYRQILGQKVEFLVSFYNNEISEKSEIFDDQFSVERPDGSNFTLKIRSTKLEDSAMYFCATTGSNTGELFFGEGSRLTVL.

This clone was counted only a few times. This chain joins TRBV21-1 and TRBJ1-5; no DNA check was done on the table's D call, TRBD1. TRBV21-1 is a recognized pseudogene. The CDR3 extends over 11 amino acids. Written as DNA, the CDR3 is TGTGCCAGCAGCACCAGGCAGCCCCAGCATTTT. Translated: CASSTRQPQHF.

The V and J genes are TRBV27 and TRBJ1-6, with unresolved D. This CDR3 region has 14 residues. V lost 7 bases to trimming and J lost 7 bases, with 14 bases between them. Germline loops: CDR1 MNHEY, CDR2 SMNVEV (reference sequence). The CDR3 protein is CASTSGSKNSPLHF. CDR3 nucleotide sequence: TGTGCCAGCACCTCCGGGAGTAAGAATTCACCCCTCCACTTT.

This chain links TRBV19 with TRBJ2-1, with a weak D call TRBD1 (6 bases). The CDR3 runs to 13 residues. Trimming took off 4 bases at V and 5 bases at J, with 9 bases between the two ends. The germline gives CDR1 LNHDA, CDR2 SQIVND (reference sequence). The CDR3 is CASSRNRDNEQFF. CDR3 in DNA: TGTGCCAGTAGTAGAAACAGGGACAATGAGCAGTTCTTC.

This clone has a single count. The chain carries TRBV28 and TRBJ1-6; 10 nucleotides match TRBD1. CDR1 MDHEN and CDR2 SYDVKM come from the germline V gene. Losses at the gene ends were 5 bases for V and 9 bases for J; bases not matched to a gene: 10. The CDR3 totals 16 residues. The CDR3 protein is CASSTGQGGKVSPLHF. CDR3 coding DNA: TGTGCCAGCAGTACCGGACAGGGGGGGAAAGTTTCACCCCTCCACTTT.

This clone was detected once. V is TRBV11-2 and J is TRBJ2-2, with D perhaps TRBD1 (6 bases). V dropped 2 bases and J dropped 0 bases, with 10 bases sitting between them. This CDR3 spans 16 amino acids. Germline loops: CDR1 SGHAT, CDR2 FQNNGV. The CDR3 coding sequence is TGTGCCAGCAGCTTATTGGCAGGGGCGAACACCGGGGAGCTGTTTTTT. Amino acid sequence: CASSLLAGANTGELFF.

This clone was recorded a few times. The gene calls are TRBV11-2 and TRBJ2-7, with 7 bases identical to TRBD1. Germline V gene sequence: CDR1 SGHAT, CDR2 FQNNGV. The CDR3 is made up of 14 amino acids. The trim removed 2 bases at V and 4 bases at J, leaving 5 bases unmatched. The CDR3 DNA is TGTGCCAGCAGCTTACCCACGACAGGGTACGAGCAGTACTTC. Translated: CASSLPTTGYEQYF.

The CDR3 sequence is CSVVEWDTPNYGYTF. CDR3 coding DNA: TGCAGCGTTGTGGAGTGGGACACCCCTAACTATGGCTACACCTTC. The rearrangement links TRBV29-1 to TRBJ1-2; D is perhaps TRBD1 (6 bases). Germline V CDR1 and CDR2: SQVTM, ANQGSEA. The CDR3 is 15 amino acids. Deletions cut 4 bases from V and 0 bases from J, with 15 bases between.

The chain carries TRBV27 and TRBJ2-1; D is ambiguous. The V end was cut by 4 bases, the J end by 5 bases, with 18 bases between. Germline assignment: CDR1 MNHEY and CDR2 SMNVEV (reference sequence). The CDR3 totals 16 residues. The CDR3 loop is CASSSYVGGRHNEQFF. CDR3 coding DNA: TGTGCCAGCAGTTCCTATGTAGGCGGAAGACACAATGAGCAGTTCTTC.

V gene TRBV10-3 combines with J gene TRBJ1-6, with TRBD1 matching over 7 bases. This CDR3 has 16 residues. The V and J ends lost 6 bases and 8 bases, in that order; junction bases with no gene match: 13. CDR1 and CDR2 (germline): ENHRY, SYGVKD. CDR3 sequence: CAIRPTGLGDDSPLHF. The CDR3 nucleotides read TGTGCCATCAGGCCGACAGGGCTCGGGGATGATTCACCCCTCCACTTT.

The rearrangement uses TRBV5-1 and TRBJ2-7, with 12 bases fitting TRBD1. Germline loops: CDR1 SGHRS, CDR2 YFSETQ. This CDR3 has 15 residues. Trimming at V came to 3 bases and at J to 6 bases, leaving 7 bases not matched to a gene. The CDR3 nucleotides read TGCGCCAGCAGCTCCCCGGGACAGGGGGCTAGCGAGCAGTACTTC. Its protein product is CASSSPGQGASEQYF.

This sequence joins TRBV6-6 and TRBJ1-6, with D hard to call. This CDR3 is 17 amino acids long. Germline V CDR1 and CDR2: MNHNY, SVGAGI (reference sequence). V lost 5 bases and J lost 7, with 21 bases in between. CDR3 region: CASSPLRAGGANSPLHF. CDR3 coding DNA: TGTGCCAGCAGTCCCCTCCGGGCCGGAGGTGCCAATTCACCCCTCCACTTT.

The CDR3 bases are TGCGCCAGCAGCCAAGAGACTAGCGGGGTAGGGGCCCAAGAGACCCAGTACTTC. Amino acids: CASSQETSGVGAQETQYF. This chain connects TRBV4-3 to TRBJ2-5; 11 positions match TRBD2. The ends lost 0 bases at V and 1 base at J; junction bases unmatched: 7. CDR3 length equals 18 residues. CDR1 LGHNA and CDR2 YSLEER come from the germline V gene.